One and the same sample provided the 14 T cell receptor beta chains below, sequenced in a study of blood T cell repertoires in COVID-19. Method: immunoSEQ multiplex PCR; TCRdb's copy keeps in-frame clones and lacks some. The sample consists of around 100,000 clones, about nine tenths of them appearing once. Sequencing was carried out using peripheral blood. These receptors were taken from a man in his forties or fifties with acute or convalescent COVID-19.

V and J are TRBV3-1 (or the pseudogene TRBV3-2) and TRBJ2-1; 11 nucleotides line up with TRBD2. The CDR3 spans 16 residues. V was clipped by 1 base and J by 8 bases; unmatched bases: 7. Germline assignment: CDR1 LGHDT and CDR2 YNNKEL (reference sequence). The CDR3 loop reads CASSQVRSGRVHEQFF. The CDR3 coding sequence is TGTGCCAGCAGCCAAGTTCGTAGCGGGAGGGTCCATGAGCAGTTCTTC.

The chain uses TRBV6-6 and TRBJ2-5, with TRBD2 as a possible D gene (6 bases). CDR3 length: 14 residues. Germline V lookup: CDR1 MNHNY, CDR2 SVGAGI (reference sequence). V shed 2 bases and J shed 2 bases, with 9 bases lying between them. The CDR3: CASSYTSRQETQYF. The CDR3 nucleotides are TGTGCCAGCAGTTACACTAGCAGGCAAGAGACCCAGTACTTC.

The chain joins TRBV6-6 to TRBJ2-1, with TRBD2 matching 8 bases. Germline V gene sequence: CDR1 MNHNY, CDR2 SVGAGI (reference sequence). J gave up 1 base and V 10 bases, and 12 bases lay outside the gene matches. The CDR3 totals 16 residues. CDR3 DNA sequence: TGTGCCACCTCTACCGGGACTAGGTTTTCCTACAATGAGCAGTTCTTC. As protein: CATSTGTRFSYNEQFF.

This chain joins TRBV11-2 and TRBJ2-7; the match to TRBD1 covers 7 bases. The trim removed 5 bases at V and 3 bases at J, leaving 10 bases unmatched. CDR3 size: 15 residues. The germline CDR1 and CDR2 sequences are SGHAT and FQNNGV. This CDR3 is CASSKTGTAFYEQYF. The CDR3 nucleotides read TGTGCCAGCAGCAAGACCGGGACAGCTTTCTACGAGCAGTACTTC.

The gene calls are TRBV18 and TRBJ1-2, with 8 bases lining up with TRBD1. The CDR3 loop spans 15 amino acids. Germline CDR1 and CDR2: KGHSH and LQKENI. V was clipped by 4 bases and J by 1 base; unmatched bases: 5. CDR3 protein: CASSQQGGLNYGYTF. The DNA of the CDR3 is TGTGCCAGCTCACAACAGGGGGGCCTTAACTATGGCTACACCTTC.

This chain uses TRBV2 with TRBJ2-3, with no clear D. Germline V gene lookup returns CDR1 SNHLY and CDR2 FYNNEI. The germline V and J ends were trimmed by 1 base and 1 base, with 12 bases remaining between them. The CDR3 is made up of 16 amino acids. Here the CDR3 reads CASSEGRQPRTDTQYF. The CDR3 DNA is TGTGCCAGCAGTGAAGGGCGGCAGCCCCGCACAGATACGCAGTATTTT.

V is TRBV11-1 and J is TRBJ2-4; 7 bases line up with TRBD1. Trimming cost V 5 bases and J 0 bases; bases outside gene matches: 4. The CDR3 spans 15 residues. In germline, CDR1 is SGHAT, CDR2 FQDESV (reference sequence). The CDR3 bases are TGTGCCAGCAGCGGGAACAGGGGAGCCAAAAACATTCAGTACTTC. Translated: CASSGNRGAKNIQYF.

V and J are TRBV2 and TRBJ1-2; D may be TRBD1 (6 bases). Germline lookup yields CDR1 SNHLY and CDR2 FYNNEI. This CDR3 is 14 amino acids long. Trimming removed 3 bases from V and 4 bases from J, with 12 bases in between. The CDR3 DNA sequence: TGTGCCAGCAGTGACTTCCAGGGGATCTATGGCTACACCTTC. This codes for CASSDFQGIYGYTF.

CDR3 sequence reads: CASSSHRGGLGADTQYF. CDR3 bases: TGCGCCAGCAGCTCCCACAGGGGCGGGCTAGGAGCAGATACGCAGTATTTT. The chain links TRBV5-1 to TRBJ2-3, with TRBD1 identical over 7 bases. The ends lost 3 bases at V and 4 bases at J; junction bases unmatched: 14. This CDR3 region has 17 residues. From germline, CDR1 is SGHRS and CDR2 YFSETQ.

About this clone: The same CDR3 can be traced to other DNA sequences in this sample. The rearrangement links TRBV5-1 to TRBJ2-2; D possibly corresponds to TRBD1 (6 bases). The CDR3 consists of 15 residues. Germline-derived CDR1 and CDR2 are SGHRS and YFSETQ. The ends were cut back, 4 bases at V and 2 bases at J, with 12 bases in the middle. The CDR3 DNA reads TGCGCCAGCAGCCCTGGACAGCCAAACACCGGGGAGCTGTTTTTT. Its protein product is CASSPGQPNTGELFF.

J is TRBJ2-7 and V is TRBV5-1, with TRBD1 identical over 7 bases. The junction had 10 bases not matched to a gene; V was cut back by 2 bases and J by 2 bases. CDR1 and CDR2 from the germline V gene are SGHRS and YFSETQ. The CDR3 has 16 residues. The CDR3 loop is CASSFLLTGSAYEQYF. The CDR3 DNA reads as TGCGCCAGCAGCTTCCTTCTGACAGGGTCGGCCTACGAGCAGTACTTC.

The chain employs TRBV5-1 and TRBJ1-2; D is undetermined. Germline V gives CDR1 SGHRS, CDR2 YFSETQ. The ends were cut back, 2 bases at V and 1 base at J, with 9 bases in the middle. The CDR3 length is 14 residues. In nucleotides, the CDR3 is TGCGCCAGCAGCTTTAGCGGCAGTAACTATGGCTACACCTTC. Its translation: CASSFSGSNYGYTF.

The chain carries TRBV19 and TRBJ2-2; a possible D gene is TRBD1 (5 bases). V lost 3 bases and J lost 0, with 11 bases in between. There are 16 residues in the CDR3. Per germline, CDR1 LNHDA and CDR2 SQIVND (reference sequence). CDR3: CASSISWGANTGELFF. CDR3 DNA: TGTGCCAGTAGTATTAGCTGGGGCGCGAACACCGGGGAGCTGTTTTTT.

The chain carries TRBV5-1 and TRBJ2-7; 10 bases map to TRBD2. Looked up from germline, CDR1 is SGHRS and CDR2 is YFSETQ. CDR3 length: 20 residues. The V and J ends lost 0 bases and 3 bases, in that order; junction bases with no gene match: 18. Written as DNA, the CDR3 is TGCGCCAGCAGCTTGGCCCTTATCCCAGACCTAGCGGGAGTTGGCTACGAGCAGTACTTC. Amino acids: CASSLALIPDLAGVGYEQYF.